The entry below gives a single T cell receptor (beta chain) sequence along with its context. The antigen remains undetermined. TCRdb keeps only in-frame clones here, not all; method: immunoSEQ multiplex PCR. Among 57,000 or so clones listed, more than 70% were seen once. CDR1 is GTSNPN and CDR2 is SVGIG in the germline V gene (reference sequence). Trimming took off 5 bases at V and 8 bases at J, with 15 bases between the two ends. The CDR3 spans 12 residues. This entry belongs to a study of PD-1 blockade in classical Hodgkin lymphoma. Whole-study results and caveats: Prior to therapy, complete responders displayed diversity much like that of newly diagnosed patients. Individuals initiating nivolumab under 1 year after ASCT were excluded.

Exposure to brentuximab vedotin varied, and each patient had relapsed following autologous stem cell transplantation. Complete response, partial response or progressive disease constituted the best response categories observed. The material was peripheral blood mononuclear cells (PBMCs), obtained at baseline. The chain couples TRBV30 to TRBJ1-2; D ambiguous. This receptor was taken from a human donor with classical Hodgkin lymphoma. The CDR3 bases are TGTGCCTGGGACCCCCCTCCCCTCGGCTACACCTTC. Its protein product is CAWDPPPLGYTF.